This is a list of T cell receptor beta chains from one sample in a study of T cells in tumors after PD-1 blockade. TCRdb keeps only in-frame clones here, not all; method: immunoSEQ multiplex PCR. The sample holds more than 50,000 clones, about 74% seen once. The sample in question was PBMCs, obtained after anti-PD-1 treatment. The receptors here all came from a human donor with basal cell carcinoma. Both conserved end residues are part of each CDR3. D genes are given only for firm matches. Size is stated for part of the rows, as once, few or many counts, or as a class when the clone is expanded.

>TRBV2|TRBJ1-5|TRBD1|-|14
TGTGCCAGCAGAGGGACAGGGGACAATCAGCCCCAGCATTTT
CASRGTGDNQPQHF
>TRBV6-5|TRBJ2-3|-|once|12
TGTGCCAGCCAACAAGGCCCAGATACGCAGTATTTT
CASQQGPDTQYF
>TRBV3-1/TRBV3-2|TRBJ1-1|-|-|16
TGTGCCAGCAGCCAAGAAAAGCTTATGGGGGGAACTGAAGCTTTCTTT
CASSQEKLMGGTEAFF
>TRBV27|TRBJ1-1|-|-|16
TGTGCCAGCAGCCGGATTTCCGGGGGAGGTGACACTGAAGCTTTCTTT
CASSRISGGGDTEAFF
>TRBV1|TRBJ2-1|-|-|17
TGCACCAGCAGCCAAGACTTACTAGCGGGGGTTTACAATGAGCAGTTCTTC
CTSSQDLLAGVYNEQFF
>TRBV5-1|TRBJ1-1|-|few|16
TGCGCCAGCAGCTTGACGAACCTCGCACTGAACACTGAAGCTTTCTTT
CASSLTNLALNTEAFF
>TRBV18|TRBJ2-1|TRBD1|few|15
TGTGCCAGCTCACCACTAACAGGGGGCTGGGATGAGCAGTTCTTC
CASSPLTGGWDEQFF
>TRBV5-6|TRBJ1-6|TRBD1|-|17
TGTGCCAGCAGCCGGGACAGGGTAGGAGCATATAATTCACCCCTCCACTTT
CASSRDRVGAYNSPLHF
>TRBV7-9|TRBJ2-7|TRBD2|once|15
TGTGCCAGCAGCCTGGCGGGGGGACCCGCTTACGAGCAGTACTTC
CASSLAGGPAYEQYF
>TRBV27|TRBJ2-7|TRBD1|few|16
TGTGCCAGCAGTGGTGGTCCGGGACAGGGAAGTAACGAGCAGTACTTC
CASSGGPGQGSNEQYF
>TRBV7-9|TRBJ1-6|TRBD1|-|15
TGTGCCAGCAGCACAGGGGGCTCCTATAATTCACCCCTCCACTTT
CASSTGGSYNSPLHF
>TRBV27|TRBJ2-1|-|-|17
TGTGCCAGCAGTCCCTTTCTAAGGGGGGGAAAGAACAATGAGCAGTTCTTC
CASSPFLRGGKNNEQFF
>TRBV12-3/TRBV12-4|TRBJ1-1|-|-|12
TGTGCCAGCAGCATCGCGCCAGCTGAAGCTTTCTTT
CASSIAPAEAFF
>TRBV6-5|TRBJ1-4|-|-|15
TGTGCCAGCAGTAGTCGAAGATCAACTAATGAAAAACTGTTTTTT
CASSSRRSTNEKLFF
>TRBV2|TRBJ2-1|TRBD2|-|14
TGTGCCACCAGGACGGGACTAGCGAGGAATGAGCAGTTCTTC
CATRTGLARNEQFF
>TRBV9|TRBJ1-1|TRBD1|-|13
TGTGCCAGCAGCACCCGGACAGGGGCTGAAGCTTTCTTT
CASSTRTGAEAFF